This T cell receptor beta chain appears in the sequencing data of a study of CD8 T cells in Susac syndrome (dated by TCRdb to about 2019). Context from the whole study: The study used repertoire sequencing to test whether antigen drove CD8+ T cell activation and differentiation in Susac syndrome. CD8+ T cell repertoire clonality was compared between about a dozen healthy donors, some 14 Susac syndrome patients and around 15 multiple sclerosis patients. Overall study outcomes, separate from this receptor: The number of individuals in the TCR sequencing and HLA analysis was recognized as being relatively small.

RNA was extracted with the RNeasy kit and roughly 0.5 to 1 ug was reverse transcribed using random hexamers. The immunoSEQ multiplex PCR assay, which covers 54 Vbeta and 13 Jbeta segments, was used to amplify TCR beta CDR3 regions. Bias from PCR amplification was corrected by using a synthetic template baseline for primer optimization and for computational correction. As for how the authors treated the data: Reads were annotated to V, D and J genes per IMGT and analyzed with immunoSEQ Analyzer, keeping only productive sequences. Clonality was calculated as one minus the Shannon entropy normalized by log2 of the number of productive unique sequences. For each patient and control, public and private clones were evaluated among the 100 most prevalent clones. Clones were defined as Susac-specific when absent from the healthy and MS cohorts, from about a thousand published viral clones and from other ImmuneACCESS disease sequences. In TCRdb, the public reads were trimmed at Q25 with fastp and aligned with MiXCR, with productive beta chains retained. Each record represents a unique CDR3 protein, reported with the most common genes and DNA among its rows. Here the V and J calls rest on TCRdb's processing, not on the authors' analysis. This sample has roughly 150,000 distinct CDR3 sequences in its table, and approximately 96% of those were observed once. Jointly, the top ten make up 0.2% to 0.25% of the sample.

The junction carries 14 bases between V and J, which are trimmed by 8 bases and 0 bases respectively. The germline V gene encodes CDR1 PRHDT and CDR2 FYEKMQ (reference sequence). The CDR3 spans 15 residues, from the cysteine through the phenylalanine. Only the CDR3 part of the read is kept: 45 bases, read in frame from the first base. Peripheral blood CD8+ and CD4+ T cells from healthy donors, Susac syndrome patients and multiple sclerosis patients were profiled using high-throughput TCR beta sequencing. The multiple sclerosis controls were treatment-naive patients whose relapsing-remitting disease, either stable or active, fulfilled the revised McDonald criteria. Bulk CD8+ and CD4+ T cells were purified by magnetic negative isolation, whereas CD8+ TEMRA cells were enriched by FACS. Blood was collected in EDTA tubes and processed within 24 hours, with PBMCs isolated through density gradient centrifugation. PBMCs intended for TCR sequencing were frozen in liquid nitrogen and were later thawed in a 37 degrees C water bath. The sorted or isolated CD4+, CD8+ and CD8+ TEMRA cells had a purity of 90% or higher.

For this clonotype: It has no known antigen specificity. No quality values exist for individual bases; no much larger clone is one base distant.

The V and J genes are TRBV13 and TRBJ2-1, with no confident D gene call. The sample taken for sequencing was CD8+ T cells from PBMCs. The TCR comes from a human donor with multiple sclerosis. The nucleotide sequence reads TGTGCCAGCGTGGCTGGGCGAGGCTCCTACAATGAGCAGTTCTTC. It encodes CASVAGRGSYNEQFF. The full variable domain, completed from the reference TRBV13 and TRBJ2-1 proteins outside the CDR3, reads AAGVIQSPRHLIKEKRETATLKCYPIPRHDTVYWYQQGPGQDPQFLISFYEKMQSDKGSIPDRFSAQQFSDYHSELNMSSLELGDSALYFCASVAGRGSYNEQFFGPGTRLTVL.